The 9 T cell receptor beta chains listed next were all sequenced from one sample in a study of blood T cell repertoires in COVID-19. Using immunoSEQ multiplex PCR, the repertoire was profiled, and TCRdb retains in-frame clones only, with some absent. The sample consists of some 150,000 clones, 78% of them appearing once. Sequencing was performed on peripheral blood. The receptors originated from an elderly woman with acute or convalescent COVID-19.

This sequence joins TRBV6-5 and TRBJ1-1; D gene uncertain. The CDR3 is made up of 15 amino acids. Per the germline V gene, CDR1 is MNHEY and CDR2 is SVGAGI. V gave up 0 bases and J gave up 0 bases, with 8 bases separating them. This CDR3 reads CASSYSYQVNTEAFF. The CDR3 nucleotides are TGTGCCAGCAGTTACTCGTACCAGGTGAACACTGAAGCTTTCTTT.

The chain joins TRBV2 to TRBJ2-3; D gene unclear. This CDR3 contains 13 residues. Trimming took off 6 bases at V and 0 bases at J, with 7 bases between the two ends. Germline V lookup: CDR1 SNHLY, CDR2 FYNNEI. The DNA for the CDR3 is TGTGCCAGCAGGACATTTAGCACAGATACGCAGTATTTT. It yields the protein CASRTFSTDTQYF.

The chain combines TRBV28 with TRBJ2-1, with TRBD2 identical over 7 bases. The CDR3 consists of 17 residues. CDR1 MDHEN and CDR2 SYDVKM come from the germline V gene. V trimming: 4 bases; J trimming: 0 bases; junction bases outside the gene matches: 9. The CDR3 loop reads CASSYGGGISSYNEQFF. CDR3 nucleotides: TGTGCCAGCAGTTATGGGGGGGGGATCAGCTCCTACAATGAGCAGTTCTTC.

The genes are TRBV5-4 and TRBJ2-5; TRBD2 matches at 9 bases. V dropped 2 bases and J dropped 5; count of bases not matched to a gene: 4. The germline V gene encodes CDR1 SGHNT and CDR2 YYREEE (reference sequence). The length of the CDR3 is 14 residues. CDR3 nucleotides: TGTGCCAGCAGCTTAGCGGGGGGTGGGGAGACCCAGTACTTC. It translates to CASSLAGGGETQYF.

This clone was seen only a few times. J is TRBJ2-7 and V is TRBV5-1, with D tentatively TRBD2 (6 bases). There are 15 residues in the CDR3. V was cut by 0 bases and J by 2 bases, with 12 bases left in between. The V gene's germline CDR1 is SGHRS and CDR2 YFSETQ. CDR3 protein: CASSLETGDPYEQYF. The CDR3 region has the DNA TGCGCCAGCAGCTTGGAGACGGGGGATCCCTACGAGCAGTACTTC.

There are a few counts of this clone. The genes are TRBV19 and TRBJ1-6; unclear D gene. Germline CDR1 is LNHDA and CDR2 is SQIVND (reference sequence). Trimming stripped 6 bases from V and 5 bases from J, with 11 bases between. This CDR3 comprises 14 residues. The CDR3 loop reads CASRMLQNNSPLHF. CDR3 nucleotides: TGTGCCAGTAGGATGTTACAGAATAATTCACCCCTCCACTTT.

The chain combines TRBV5-1 with TRBJ2-5; maybe TRBD2 (6 bases). The CDR3 runs to 14 residues. Trimming left V 3 bases short and J 5 bases short, with 14 bases between. Germline CDR1 is SGHRS and CDR2 is YFSETQ. CDR3: CASSSWGVLETQYF. CDR3 nucleotides: TGCGCCAGCAGCTCCTGGGGGGTTTTGGAGACCCAGTACTTC. Looking up the rest from reference TRBV5-1 and TRBJ2-5 gives the full variable domain: KAGVTQTPRYLIKTRGQQVTLSCSPISGHRSVSWYQQTPGQGLQFLFEYFSETQRNKGNFPGRFSGRQFSNSRSEMNVSTLELGDSALYLCASSSWGVLETQYFGPGTRLLVL.

The rearrangement links TRBV19 to TRBJ2-1, with 10 bases matching TRBD1. V was clipped by 0 bases and J by 6 bases; unmatched bases: 2. The V gene's germline CDR1 is LNHDA and CDR2 SQIVND (reference sequence). The CDR3 loop spans 15 amino acids. The CDR3 nucleotides are TGTGCCAGTAGTATAGATGGGACAGGGGTCAATGAGCAGTTCTTC. This translates into CASSIDGTGVNEQFF.

The chain links TRBV9 to TRBJ1-3; possible D gene TRBD1, 6 bases. CDR3 length: 16 amino acids. Germline V gives CDR1 SGDLS, CDR2 YYNGEE. Between the trimmed V and J ends, which lost 2 bases and 1 base, there was a span of 13 bases. The CDR3 sequence: CASSVQGTGSGNTIYF. In DNA, the CDR3 is TGTGCCAGCAGCGTCCAGGGGACGGGTTCTGGAAACACCATATATTTT.